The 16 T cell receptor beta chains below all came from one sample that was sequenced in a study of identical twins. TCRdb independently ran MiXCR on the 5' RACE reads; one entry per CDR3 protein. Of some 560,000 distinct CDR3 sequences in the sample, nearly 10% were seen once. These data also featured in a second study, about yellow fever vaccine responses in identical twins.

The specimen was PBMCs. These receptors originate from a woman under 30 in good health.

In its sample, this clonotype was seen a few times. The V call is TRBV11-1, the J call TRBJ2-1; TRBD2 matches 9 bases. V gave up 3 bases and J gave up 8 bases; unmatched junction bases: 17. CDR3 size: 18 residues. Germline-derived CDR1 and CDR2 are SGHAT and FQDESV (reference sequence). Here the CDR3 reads CASSFPAGGPGPSHEQFF. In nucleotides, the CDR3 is TGTGCCAGCAGCTTTCCAGCGGGGGGACCGGGTCCTTCTCATGAGCAGTTCTTC.

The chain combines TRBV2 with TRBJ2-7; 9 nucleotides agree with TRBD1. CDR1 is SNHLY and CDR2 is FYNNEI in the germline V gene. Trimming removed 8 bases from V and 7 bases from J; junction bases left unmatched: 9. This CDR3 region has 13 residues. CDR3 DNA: TGTGCCAGCCGTGGGACAGGGAACGAAGAGCAGTACTTC. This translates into CASRGTGNEEQYF.

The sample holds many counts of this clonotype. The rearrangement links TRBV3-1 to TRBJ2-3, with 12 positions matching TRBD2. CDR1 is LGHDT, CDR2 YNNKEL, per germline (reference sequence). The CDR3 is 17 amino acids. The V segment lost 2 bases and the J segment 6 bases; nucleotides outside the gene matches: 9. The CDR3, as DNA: TGTGCCAGCAGCCAACTCCAGGCACTAGCGGGGGGCGATACGCAGTATTTT. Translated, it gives CASSQLQALAGGDTQYF.

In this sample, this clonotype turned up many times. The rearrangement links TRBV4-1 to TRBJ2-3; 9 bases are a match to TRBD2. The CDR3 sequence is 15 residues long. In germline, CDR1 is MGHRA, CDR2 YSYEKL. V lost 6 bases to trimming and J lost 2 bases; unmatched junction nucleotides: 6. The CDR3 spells CASRLGLANTDTQYF. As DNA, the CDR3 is TGCGCCAGCAGACTCGGACTAGCGAACACAGATACGCAGTATTTT.

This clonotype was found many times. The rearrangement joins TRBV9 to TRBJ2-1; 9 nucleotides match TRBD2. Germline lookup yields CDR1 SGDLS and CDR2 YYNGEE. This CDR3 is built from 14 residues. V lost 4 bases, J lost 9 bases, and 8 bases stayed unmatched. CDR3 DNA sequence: TGTGCCAGCAGCCCCGGGACTAGCCTCGGTGAGCAGTTCTTC. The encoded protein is CASSPGTSLGEQFF.

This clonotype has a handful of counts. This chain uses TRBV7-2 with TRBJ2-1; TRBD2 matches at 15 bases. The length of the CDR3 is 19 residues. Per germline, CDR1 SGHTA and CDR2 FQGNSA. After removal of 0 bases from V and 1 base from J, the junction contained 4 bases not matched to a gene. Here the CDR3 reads CASSLAGLAGGSSYNEQFF. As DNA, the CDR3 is TGTGCCAGCAGCTTAGCGGGACTAGCGGGAGGTAGTTCCTACAATGAGCAGTTCTTC.

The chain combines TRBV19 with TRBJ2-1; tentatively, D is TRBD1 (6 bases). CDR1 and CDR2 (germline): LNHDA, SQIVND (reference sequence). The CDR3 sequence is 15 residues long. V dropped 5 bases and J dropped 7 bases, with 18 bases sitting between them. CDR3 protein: CASSFQWGRDNEQFF. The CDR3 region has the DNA TGTGCCAGTAGTTTTCAGTGGGGGCGTGATAATGAGCAGTTCTTC.

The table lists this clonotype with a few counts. CDR3 sequence reads: CASSQELGGFTDTQYF. The CDR3 DNA reads as TGTGCCAGCAGCCAAGAGCTAGGGGGATTCACAGATACGCAGTATTTT. The rearrangement uses TRBV4-2 and TRBJ2-3; tentative D call: TRBD1 (6 bases). Deletions cut 0 bases from V and 2 bases from J, with 12 bases between. The CDR3 is made up of 16 amino acids. CDR1 and CDR2 from the germline V gene are LGHNA and YNFKEQ.

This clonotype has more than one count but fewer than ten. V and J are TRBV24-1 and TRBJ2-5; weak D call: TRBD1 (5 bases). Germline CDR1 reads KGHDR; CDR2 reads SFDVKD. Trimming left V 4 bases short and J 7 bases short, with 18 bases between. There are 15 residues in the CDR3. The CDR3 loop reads CATSDPKTAGVTQYF. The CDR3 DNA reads TGTGCCACCAGTGACCCCAAGACAGCAGGAGTGACCCAGTACTTC.

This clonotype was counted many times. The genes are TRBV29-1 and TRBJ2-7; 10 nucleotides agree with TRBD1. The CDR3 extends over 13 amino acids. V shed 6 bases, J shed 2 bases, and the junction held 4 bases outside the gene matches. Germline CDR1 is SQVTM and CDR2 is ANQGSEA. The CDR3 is CSVGQGTPYEQYF. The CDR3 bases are TGCAGCGTGGGACAGGGGACGCCCTACGAGCAGTACTTC.

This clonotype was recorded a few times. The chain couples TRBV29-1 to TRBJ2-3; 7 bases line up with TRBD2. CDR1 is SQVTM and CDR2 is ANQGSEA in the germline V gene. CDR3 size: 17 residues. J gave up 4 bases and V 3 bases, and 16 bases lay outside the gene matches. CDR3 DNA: TGCAGCGTTGAGAAACCGGGACTACATCAAGGGGCAGATACGCAGTATTTT. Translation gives CSVEKPGLHQGADTQYF.

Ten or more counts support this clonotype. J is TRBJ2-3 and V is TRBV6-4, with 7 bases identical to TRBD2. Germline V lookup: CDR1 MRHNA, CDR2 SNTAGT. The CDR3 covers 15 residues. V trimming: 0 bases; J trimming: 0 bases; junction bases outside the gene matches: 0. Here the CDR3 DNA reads TGTGCCAGCAGTGACTCGGGGGGGAGCACAGATACGCAGTATTTT. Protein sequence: CASSDSGGSTDTQYF.

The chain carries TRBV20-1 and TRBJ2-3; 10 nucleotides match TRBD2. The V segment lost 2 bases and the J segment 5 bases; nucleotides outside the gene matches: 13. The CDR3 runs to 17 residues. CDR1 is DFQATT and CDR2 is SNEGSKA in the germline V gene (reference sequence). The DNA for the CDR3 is TGCAGTGCTAGACTCCTAGCGGGAGAACATACCAGAGATACGCAGTATTTT. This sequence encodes CSARLLAGEHTRDTQYF.

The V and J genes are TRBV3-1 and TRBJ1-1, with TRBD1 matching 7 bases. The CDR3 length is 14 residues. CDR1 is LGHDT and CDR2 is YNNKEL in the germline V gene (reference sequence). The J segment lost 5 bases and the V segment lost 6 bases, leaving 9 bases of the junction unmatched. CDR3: CASRSTGVRTEAFF. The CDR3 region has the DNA TGTGCCAGCAGGTCAACAGGGGTGCGGACTGAAGCTTTCTTT.

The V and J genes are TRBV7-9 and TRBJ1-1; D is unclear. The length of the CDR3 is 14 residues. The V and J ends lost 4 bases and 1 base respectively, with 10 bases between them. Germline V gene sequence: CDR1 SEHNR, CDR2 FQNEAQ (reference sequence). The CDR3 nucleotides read TGTGCCAGCAGCTCCCCTTGGCAGAACACTGAAGCTTTCTTT. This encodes CASSSPWQNTEAFF.

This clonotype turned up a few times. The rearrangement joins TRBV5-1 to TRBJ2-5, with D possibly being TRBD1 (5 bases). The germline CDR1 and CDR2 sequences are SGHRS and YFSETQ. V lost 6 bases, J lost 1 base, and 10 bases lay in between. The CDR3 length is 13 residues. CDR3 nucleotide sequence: TGCGCCAGCACCCACGACAGCCAAGAGACCCAGTACTTC. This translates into CASTHDSQETQYF.